These 4 T cell receptor beta chains share one sample of origin, sequenced in a study of post-analysis software for immune sequencing data (dated by TCRdb to 2015 to 2017). The research as a whole found: Significantly higher frequencies in patients than in controls were found for about five TRBV segments, including TRBV5-6, TRBV5-1 and TRBV20-1.

Libraries were constructed by PCR. Sequencing relied on an Illumina HiSeq 2500. To reduce PCR and sequencing biases, unique molecular identifiers were built into the TCR beta cDNA libraries. TCRdb redid the processing of the public reads, applying fastp at Q25 and MiXCR, and retained in-frame beta chains. Merged by CDR3 protein, the rows form single entries marked with the most common genes and DNA. This sample is represented by roughly 410,000 distinct CDR3 sequences; around 37% of them were singletons. Together, the top ten hold around an eighth of the sample. These receptors' targets are unknown. The sample comprised blood. The receptor set was obtained from a girl aged 5-17 years with multiple sclerosis.

The chain carries TRBV12-3 or TRBV12-4 and TRBJ2-1, with 7 bases fitting TRBD2. The length of the CDR3 is 13 residues. V lost 5 bases and J lost 8; bases outside the gene matches: 6. CDR3 region: CASSLRTSHEQFF. The DNA of the CDR3 is TGTGCCAGCAGTCTCCGGACTAGTCATGAGCAGTTCTTC.

This clonotype has at least ten counts. The chain has TRBV15 and TRBJ2-7, with TRBD2 matching over 8 bases. The CDR3 sequence is 15 residues long. Germline values: CDR1 LNHNV, CDR2 YYDKDF (reference sequence). Germline trimming cut 0 bases from V and 3 bases from J; bases unmatched to any gene: 4. In DNA form, the CDR3 reads TGTGCCACCAGCAGAGATCCCGGGGGGGGCTACGAGCAGTACTTC. It yields the protein CATSRDPGGGYEQYF.

The rearrangement joins TRBV5-4 to TRBJ2-7; 12 bases agree with TRBD1. Per germline, CDR1 SGHNT and CDR2 YYREEE (reference sequence). J was trimmed by 7 bases and V by 2 bases; bases with no gene match: 7. CDR3 length equals 15 residues. CDR3 in amino acids: CASSFTGTGGSEQYF. The CDR3 DNA is TGTGCCAGCAGCTTTACCGGGACAGGGGGCAGTGAGCAGTACTTC.

This clonotype turned up a few times. The gene calls are TRBV6-5 and TRBJ2-3; 7 nucleotides match TRBD2. Germline-derived CDR1 and CDR2 are MNHEY and SVGAGI. The V gene end was trimmed by 6 bases and the J gene end by 1 base; junction bases not matched to a gene: 7. The CDR3 contains 15 residues. CDR3 nucleotide sequence: TGTGCCAGCAGGGAAGAGCGGGGCCGCACAGATACGCAGTATTTT. Its translation: CASREERGRTDTQYF.